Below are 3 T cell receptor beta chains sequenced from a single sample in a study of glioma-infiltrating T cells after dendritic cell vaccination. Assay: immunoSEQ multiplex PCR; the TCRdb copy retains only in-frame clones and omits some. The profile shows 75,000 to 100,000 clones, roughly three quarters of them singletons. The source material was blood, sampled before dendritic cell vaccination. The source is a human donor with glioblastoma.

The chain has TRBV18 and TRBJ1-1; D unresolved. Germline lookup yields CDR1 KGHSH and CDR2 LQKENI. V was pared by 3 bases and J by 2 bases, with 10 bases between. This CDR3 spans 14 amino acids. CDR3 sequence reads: CASSPREGNTEAFF. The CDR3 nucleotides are TGTGCCAGCTCACCCCGGGAGGGAAACACTGAAGCTTTCTTT.

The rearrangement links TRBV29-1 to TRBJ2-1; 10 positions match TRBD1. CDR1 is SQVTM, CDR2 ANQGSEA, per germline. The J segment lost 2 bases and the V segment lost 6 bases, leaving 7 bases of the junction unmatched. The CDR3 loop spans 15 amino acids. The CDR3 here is CSVGGGQGPYNEQFF. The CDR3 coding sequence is TGCAGCGTGGGGGGGGGACAGGGGCCCTACAATGAGCAGTTCTTC.

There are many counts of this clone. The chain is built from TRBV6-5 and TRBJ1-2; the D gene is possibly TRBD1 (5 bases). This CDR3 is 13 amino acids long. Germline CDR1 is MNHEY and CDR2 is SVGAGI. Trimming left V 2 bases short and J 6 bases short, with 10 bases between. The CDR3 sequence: CASSYGSRDGYTF. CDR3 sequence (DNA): TGTGCCAGCAGTTACGGCAGCAGGGATGGCTACACCTTC.